The text below deals with one T cell receptor (beta chain). TCRdb's table, derived via immunoSEQ multiplex PCR, lists solely in-frame clones and lacks some. The sample carries some 100,000 clones, around four fifths recorded once. The data stem from a study of radiotherapy plus CTLA-4 blockade in lung cancer. Germline CDR1 and CDR2: SGHDT and YYEEEE. Trimming took 6 bases from V and 3 from J; bases not matched to a gene: 11. There are 15 residues in the CDR3. The sequence was obtained from a human donor with non-small cell lung cancer that progressed on radiotherapy plus ipilimumab. Sequenced here: peripheral blood, sampled from a patient treated with radiotherapy plus ipilimumab. This rearrangement joins TRBV5-6 to TRBJ2-7; TRBD2 agrees at 8 bases. In DNA form, the CDR3 reads TGTGCCAGCACCCAACTCCGGGGGGGTTGCTACGAGCAGTACTTC. Amino acid sequence: CASTQLRGGCYEQYF.